A single sample is the source of the 25 T cell receptor beta chains below, sequenced in a study of CD8 T cells in ankylosing spondylitis. Each CDR3 protein is one row after TCRdb ran MiXCR on the 5' RACE reads. This table has about 88,000 distinct CDR3 sequences, 25% to 35% appearing once. What was sequenced was blood, either unsorted or a sorted T cell fraction (not recorded which). These receptor sequences come from a male donor with ankylosing spondylitis or in good health (not recorded which).

This clonotype was seen more than once but under ten times. This chain uses TRBV29-1 with TRBJ2-5; D call uncertain. CDR1 is SQVTM, CDR2 ANQGSEA, per germline. The CDR3 spans 10 residues. Between the trimmed V and J ends, which lost 5 bases and 5 bases, there was a span of 6 bases. CDR3 coding DNA: TGCAGCGTTCAGGTGGAGACCCAGTACTTC. Translating it yields CSVQVETQYF.

The chain carries TRBV20-1 and TRBJ2-3; D gene ambiguous. Trimming stripped 5 bases from V and 0 bases from J, with 9 bases between. In germline, CDR1 is DFQATT, CDR2 SNEGSKA (reference sequence). The CDR3 is 13 amino acids. The CDR3 reads CSAYVDSTDTQYF. The CDR3 DNA reads TGCAGTGCTTATGTGGACAGCACAGATACGCAGTATTTT.

This clonotype showed up many times. The genes are TRBV12-3 or TRBV12-4 and TRBJ2-1; the match to TRBD2 covers 14 bases. Trimming at V came to 4 bases and at J to 4 bases, leaving 9 bases not matched to a gene. The CDR3 covers 18 residues. CDR3 region: CASSSTSGRAGVYNEQFF. The CDR3 coding sequence is TGTGCCAGCAGTTCGACTAGCGGGAGGGCCGGGGTTTACAATGAGCAGTTCTTC.

In this sample, this clonotype turned up a few times. The chain joins TRBV15 to TRBJ1-4, with D unresolved. Germline V lookup: CDR1 LNHNV, CDR2 YYDKDF (reference sequence). Trimming took off 0 bases at V and 4 bases at J, with 15 bases between the two ends. This CDR3 is built from 17 residues. Here the CDR3 DNA reads TGTGCCACCAGCAGAGAATCCGCCCGGAATAGTAATGAAAAACTGTTTTTT. Translation: CATSRESARNSNEKLFF.

This clonotype was observed a few times. The rearrangement joins TRBV5-1 to TRBJ2-5; TRBD2 aligns across 8 bases. This CDR3 comprises 17 residues. V shed 4 bases, J shed 5 bases, and the junction held 16 bases outside the gene matches. The V gene's germline CDR1 is SGHRS and CDR2 YFSETQ. Here the CDR3 DNA reads TGCGCCAGCAGCCTGGGACTAGAATATGGAGGGGACGAGACCCAGTACTTC. As protein: CASSLGLEYGGDETQYF.

V gene TRBV24-1 combines with J gene TRBJ2-3, with D possibly TRBD2 on 7 matching bases. V lost 1 base, J lost 2 bases, and 12 bases lay in between. The CDR3 covers 16 residues. Per the germline V gene, CDR1 is KGHDR and CDR2 is SFDVKD. DNA for the CDR3: TGTGCCACCAGTGATTTTAGGGGGGGGCCCACAGATACGCAGTATTTT. Its protein is CATSDFRGGPTDTQYF.

This rearrangement joins TRBV7-9 to TRBJ2-7, with 10 bases aligning to TRBD2. The germline gives CDR1 SEHNR, CDR2 FQNEAQ (reference sequence). V was clipped by 4 bases and J by 5 bases; unmatched bases: 11. This CDR3 comprises 16 residues. The CDR3 protein is CASSSTDLAGVHEQYF. CDR3 nucleotide sequence: TGTGCCAGCAGCTCGACCGATCTAGCGGGAGTGCACGAGCAGTACTTC.

This clonotype turned up a few times. The chain has TRBV12-3 or TRBV12-4 and TRBJ2-2; TRBD2 agrees at 7 bases. The junction had 4 bases not matched to a gene; V was cut back by 8 bases and J by 1 base. The CDR3 has 14 residues. The CDR3 protein is CASGERENTGELFF. The DNA of the CDR3 is TGTGCCAGCGGAGAGCGGGAGAACACCGGGGAGCTGTTTTTT.

This chain connects TRBV5-6 to TRBJ2-5; TRBD1 agrees at 7 bases. The CDR3 is 13 residues long. CDR1 and CDR2 (germline): SGHDT, YYEEEE. With V trimmed by 2 bases and J by 6 bases, 4 bases remained unmatched. The CDR3 loop reads CASSLQGMKTQYF. The CDR3 DNA is TGTGCCAGCAGCTTACAGGGGATGAAGACCCAGTACTTC.

V usage is TRBV7-3 and J usage is TRBJ2-2; 8 nucleotides line up with TRBD1. The V gene's germline CDR1 is SGHTA and CDR2 FQGTGA. CDR3 length: 14 amino acids. V shed 6 bases and J 6 bases; nucleotides not matched to a gene: 6. As DNA, the CDR3 is TGTGCCAGCAGACACAGGGGGGCAGCCGGGGAGCTGTTTTTT. Translated, it gives CASRHRGAAGELFF.

The chain links TRBV20-1 to TRBJ2-1; unclear D gene. The CDR3 runs to 16 residues. V was cut by 0 bases and J by 0 bases, with 12 bases left in between. Germline V gene sequence: CDR1 DFQATT, CDR2 SNEGSKA (reference sequence). In nucleotides, the CDR3 is TGCAGTGCTAGAGATTCCCGGGCCAGCTCCTACAATGAGCAGTTCTTC. Translation: CSARDSRASSYNEQFF.

This clonotype was detected ten times or more. The chain combines TRBV5-1 with TRBJ1-4; D call uncertain. The CDR3 consists of 15 residues. Germline CDR1 SGHRS, CDR2 YFSETQ. V lost 2 bases and J 0 bases, leaving 8 bases between the germline ends. CDR3 loop: CASSFGSATNEKLFF. In DNA, the CDR3 is TGCGCCAGCAGCTTTGGGTCAGCAACTAATGAAAAACTGTTTTTT.

The chain carries TRBV7-3 and TRBJ2-4; D not resolved. Germline-derived CDR1 and CDR2 are SGHTA and FQGTGA. The CDR3 covers 13 residues. Trimming took 2 bases from V and 6 from J, leaving 8 bases between them. The CDR3 here is CASSLFKGNIQYF. As DNA, the CDR3 is TGTGCCAGCAGCTTATTTAAGGGAAACATTCAGTACTTC.

In its sample, this clonotype was seen a few times. A read error may produce the germline difference seen at one junction end. The V call is TRBV7-3, the J call TRBJ2-6, with D tentatively TRBD2 (5 bases). Germline assignment: CDR1 SGHTA and CDR2 FQGTGA. The CDR3 runs to 18 residues. The CDR3 DNA reads as TGTGCCAGCAGCTTAGTAGGAGGCACAACCTCTGTGGCCAACGTCCTGACTTTC. Translating it yields CASSLVGGTTSVANVLTF.

The chain has TRBV5-1 and TRBJ2-7; D tentatively reads TRBD1 or TRBD2 (5 bases each). Trimming removed 4 bases from V and 0 bases from J, with 5 bases in between. Germline V gene data show CDR1 as SGHRS and CDR2 as YFSETQ. The CDR3 is 12 amino acids. The CDR3, as DNA: TGCGCCAGCAGCGGGACCTCCTACGAGCAGTACTTC. Its translation is CASSGTSYEQYF.

In this sample, this clonotype turned up many times. The V call is TRBV29-1, the J call TRBJ2-1; tentatively, D is TRBD2 (5 bases). Trimming took 6 bases from V and 2 from J, leaving 8 bases between them. CDR1 is SQVTM, CDR2 ANQGSEA, per germline. CDR3 length equals 12 residues. In DNA, the CDR3 is TGCAGCGTGGACTCAACCTACAATGAGCAGTTCTTC. It is translated as CSVDSTYNEQFF.

The table lists this clonotype with many counts. The V gene is TRBV20-1, the J gene TRBJ2-5; 7 nucleotides match TRBD2. Germline CDR1 reads DFQATT; CDR2 reads SNEGSKA (reference sequence). This CDR3 is 12 amino acids long. The ends lost 2 bases at V and 5 bases at J; junction bases unmatched: 2. The CDR3 region has the DNA TGCAGTGCTAGAATGGGGGGGGAGACCCAGTACTTC. Translating it yields CSARMGGETQYF.

V gene TRBV5-5 combines with J gene TRBJ1-6, with TRBD1 as a possible D gene (5 bases). CDR1 SGHKS and CDR2 YYEKEE come from the germline V gene (reference sequence). The ends were cut back, 3 bases at V and 7 bases at J, with 14 bases in the middle. This CDR3 is 15 amino acids long. The CDR3 sequence is CASSSTGTYNSPLHF. The CDR3 DNA follows: TGTGCCAGCAGCTCGACCGGGACGTACAATTCACCCCTCCACTTT.

The V call is TRBV7-2, the J call TRBJ2-2, with D unclear. This CDR3 has 14 residues. The V gene lost 4 bases and the J gene lost 5 bases, with 11 bases spanning the gap. CDR1 is SGHTA, CDR2 FQGNSA, per germline. The CDR3 nucleotides are TGTGCCAGCAGCTCTCAACCCAGTACCGGGGAGCTGTTTTTT. Residues: CASSSQPSTGELFF.

This rearrangement joins TRBV12-3 or TRBV12-4 to TRBJ2-1; the D is unclear. This CDR3 has 14 amino acids. Deletions cut 6 bases from V and 5 bases from J, with 14 bases between. The CDR3 nucleotides are TGTGCCAGCAGGGCCTCGGAAGGACACAATGAGCAGTTCTTC. Its translation: CASRASEGHNEQFF.

This clonotype was picked up many times. V usage is TRBV5-1 and J usage is TRBJ1-1; possibly TRBD1 for D (5 bases). V gave up 5 bases and J gave up 1 base, with 12 bases separating them. CDR1 is SGHRS and CDR2 is YFSETQ in the germline V gene. The CDR3 is made up of 14 amino acids. This CDR3 is CASRDPGGNTEAFF. The DNA for the CDR3 is TGCGCCAGCAGGGACCCCGGGGGGAACACTGAAGCTTTCTTT.

This clonotype was detected many times. The rearrangement uses TRBV20-1 and TRBJ2-7; 8 bases align to TRBD2. The CDR3 length is 16 residues. CDR1 and CDR2 from the germline V gene are DFQATT and SNEGSKA (reference sequence). Trimming took 3 bases from V and 4 from J; bases not matched to a gene: 14. CDR3 sequence: CSASATSGAYSYEQYF. The CDR3 DNA reads TGCAGTGCTAGTGCTACTAGCGGAGCTTACTCATACGAGCAGTACTTC.

This clonotype was detected only a few times. This chain uses TRBV24-1 with TRBJ1-1; a possible D gene is TRBD1 (5 bases). In germline, CDR1 is KGHDR, CDR2 SFDVKD. Trimming left V 10 bases short and J 0 bases short, with 11 bases between. This CDR3 has 13 amino acids. For the CDR3, the DNA is TGTGCCACGAGCTTGGGGCTGAACACTGAAGCTTTCTTT. This gives the protein CATSLGLNTEAFF.

J is TRBJ2-2 and V is TRBV6-1, with D unclear. Germline V lookup: CDR1 MNHNS, CDR2 SASEGT. Trimming shortened V by 7 bases and J by 0 bases, and 6 bases separated the two germline ends. The length of the CDR3 is 13 residues. CDR3 sequence (DNA): TGTGCCAGCATTCGGACGAACACCGGGGAGCTGTTTTTT. It codes for CASIRTNTGELFF.

The CDR3 coding sequence is TGTGCCAGCACCAGGACAAGACAAGAGACCCAGTACTTC. It specifies CASTRTRQETQYF. The gene calls are TRBV5-5 and TRBJ2-5, with TRBD1 as a possible D gene (5 bases). CDR1 is SGHKS and CDR2 is YYEKEE in the germline V gene (reference sequence). This CDR3 contains 13 residues. V lost 6 bases and J 2 bases, leaving 11 bases between the germline ends.